The 26 T cell receptor beta chains listed next were all sequenced from one sample in a study of OX40 agonist ivuxolimab in advanced cancers. Some clones are missing from TCRdb's copy, which holds only in-frame ones; the method was immunoSEQ multiplex PCR. The table includes 25,000 to 30,000 clones, 85% detected once. The sample in question was CD4+ or CD8+ T cells sorted from blood, obtained in a trial of the OX40 agonist ivuxolimab. Receptors were obtained from an adult with an advanced solid tumor such as melanoma, head and neck, liver or kidney cancer.

V usage is TRBV12-5 and J usage is TRBJ1-6; D gene unclear. Germline loops: CDR1 LGHNT, CDR2 FRNRAP. The ends were cut back, 0 bases at V and 4 bases at J, with 10 bases in the middle. This CDR3 comprises 16 residues. DNA for the CDR3: TGTGCTAGTGGTTTGGTACGGGCGGAGTATAATTCACCCCTCCACTTT. Translation: CASGLVRAEYNSPLHF. Full variable domain (remainder filled in from reference TRBV12-5 and TRBJ1-6): DARVTQTPRHKVTEMGQEVTMRCQPILGHNTVFWYRQTMMQGLELLAYFRNRAPLDDSGMPKDRFSAEMPDATLATLKIQPSEPRDSAVYFCASGLVRAEYNSPLHFGNGTRLTVT.

The rearrangement uses TRBV19 and TRBJ1-2; the D gene is possibly TRBD1 (6 bases). V lost 0 bases to trimming and J lost 4 bases, with 9 bases between them. This CDR3 has 14 amino acids. Germline V gives CDR1 LNHDA, CDR2 SQIVND (reference sequence). The CDR3 region is CASSIEGQIYGYTF. In nucleotides, the CDR3 is TGTGCCAGTAGTATAGAAGGACAGATCTATGGCTACACCTTC.

This clone came up once. The J gene is TRBJ2-3, the V gene TRBV27, with 8 bases matching TRBD2. V lost 5 bases, J lost 0 bases, and 10 bases stayed unmatched. This CDR3 has 17 residues. The germline V gene encodes CDR1 MNHEY and CDR2 SMNVEV (reference sequence). The CDR3 reads CASSAPSLAASTDTQYF. In nucleotides, the CDR3 is TGTGCCAGCAGTGCCCCCTCACTAGCGGCGAGCACAGATACGCAGTATTTT.

This rearrangement joins TRBV7-3 to TRBJ2-1; D is uncertain. The CDR3 length is 13 residues. The germline CDR1 and CDR2 sequences are SGHTA and FQGTGA. Between the trimmed V and J ends, which lost 3 bases and 4 bases, there was a span of 7 bases. In DNA, the CDR3 is TGTGCCAGCAGCTTGGCCCCGTACAATGAGCAGTTCTTC. This translates into CASSLAPYNEQFF.

In this sample, this clone turned up a few times. The chain joins TRBV7-9 to TRBJ1-1; tentatively, D is TRBD1 (6 bases). Between the trimmed V and J ends, which lost 4 bases and 1 base, there was a span of 13 bases. The germline V gene has CDR1 SEHNR and CDR2 FQNEAQ (reference sequence). The CDR3 spans 15 residues. This CDR3 reads CASSSGATWNTEAFF. The DNA for the CDR3 is TGTGCCAGCAGCTCAGGGGCTACTTGGAACACTGAAGCTTTCTTT.

The CDR3, as DNA: TGCGCCAGCAGCTTAACTCGAGCCTACGAGCAGTACTTC. It is translated as CASSLTRAYEQYF. The chain recombines TRBV5-1 with TRBJ2-7, with D hard to call. Germline CDR1 reads SGHRS; CDR2 reads YFSETQ. This CDR3 has 13 residues. V was clipped by 2 bases and J by 2 bases, with 8 bases between them.

The gene calls are TRBV5-4 and TRBJ1-2; D might be TRBD1 (5 bases). The CDR3 is 14 residues long. Trimming took off 4 bases at V and 3 bases at J, with 13 bases between the two ends. Per germline, CDR1 SGHNT and CDR2 YYREEE (reference sequence). The CDR3 DNA is TGTGCCAGCAGCGGGAAGGGGAGGGACTATGGCTACACCTTC. It codes for CASSGKGRDYGYTF.

The chain is built from TRBV7-9 and TRBJ2-7; D possibly uses TRBD1 or TRBD2 (5 bases each). This CDR3 is built from 12 residues. Germline-derived CDR1 and CDR2 are SEHNR and FQNEAQ (reference sequence). V was shortened by 1 base and J by 5 bases, with 6 bases between the two germline ends. As DNA, the CDR3 is TGTGCCAGCAGCTTAGTGGGGGACGAGCAGTACTTC. This translates into CASSLVGDEQYF.

The chain joins TRBV10-3 to TRBJ2-7; D gene unclear. Germline V gene lookup returns CDR1 ENHRY and CDR2 SYGVKD. Trimming took off 0 bases at V and 3 bases at J, with 12 bases between the two ends. CDR3 length equals 15 residues. The CDR3 protein is CAISESGEILYEQYF. In DNA, the CDR3 is TGTGCCATCAGTGAGTCTGGAGAAATCCTCTACGAGCAGTACTTC.

The V and J genes are TRBV6-5 and TRBJ1-1, with D unresolved. The length of the CDR3 is 14 residues. Germline V gene sequence: CDR1 MNHEY, CDR2 SVGAGI. V lost 4 bases, J lost 5 bases, and 14 bases lay in between. The CDR3 region is CASSSGNWRTEAFF. The CDR3, as DNA: TGTGCCAGCAGTTCCGGAAACTGGAGAACTGAAGCTTTCTTT.

This clone has only a few counts. The V and J genes are TRBV7-2 and TRBJ1-1; 9 bases fit TRBD1. Germline lookup yields CDR1 SGHTA and CDR2 FQGNSA. This CDR3 region has 16 residues. V shed 7 bases and J 0 bases; nucleotides not matched to a gene: 9. The CDR3 sequence: CASIGDRDRVNTEAFF. The CDR3, as DNA: TGTGCCAGCATCGGGGACCGGGACAGGGTGAACACTGAAGCTTTCTTT.

This chain connects TRBV13 to TRBJ2-1; the D gene could be TRBD1 or TRBD2 (7 bases each). V gave up 5 bases and J gave up 6 bases, with 17 bases separating them. This CDR3 comprises 15 residues. Germline V lookup: CDR1 PRHDT, CDR2 FYEKMQ (reference sequence). CDR3 protein: CASSPLPGGGNEQFF. In DNA, the CDR3 is TGTGCCAGCAGCCCCCTTCCAGGGGGGGGCAATGAGCAGTTCTTC.

CDR3 coding DNA: TGTGCCACCCGGGACAGCTACACAGATACGCAGTATTTT. This codes for CATRDSYTDTQYF. The rearrangement links TRBV15 to TRBJ2-3, with 7 bases lining up with TRBD1. CDR1 and CDR2 from the germline V gene are LNHNV and YYDKDF (reference sequence). V was pared by 8 bases and J by 2 bases, with 4 bases of the junction left unmatched. The CDR3 totals 13 residues.

The chain links TRBV11-2 to TRBJ2-3, with 8 bases that match TRBD2. Germline CDR1 SGHAT, CDR2 FQNNGV. With 2 bases clipped from V and 3 bases from J, the junction kept 7 bases outside the gene matches. The length of the CDR3 is 16 residues. CDR3 nucleotide sequence: TGTGCCAGCAGCTTAATTCGCGGGGGGCCTACAGATACGCAGTATTTT. Translated: CASSLIRGGPTDTQYF. Based on the CDR3 plus reference TRBV11-2 and TRBJ2-3, the full variable domain is EAGVAQSPRYKIIEKRQSVAFWCNPISGHATLYWYQQILGQGPKLLIQFQNNGVVDDSQLPKDRFSAERLKGVDSTLKIQPAKLEDSAVYLCASSLIRGGPTDTQYFGPGTRLTVL.

In its sample, this clone was seen once. The genes are TRBV9 and TRBJ2-7; perhaps TRBD1 as D (5 bases). The CDR3 loop spans 14 amino acids. Germline-derived CDR1 and CDR2 are SGDLS and YYNGEE. V was pared by 3 bases and J by 0 bases, with 10 bases between. The CDR3 DNA is TGTGCCAGCAGCGGAAGACAGAACTCCTACGAGCAGTACTTC. Amino acids: CASSGRQNSYEQYF.

The V and J genes are TRBV7-4 and TRBJ1-1; possibly TRBD1 for D (6 bases). Trimming left V 5 bases short and J 3 bases short, with 19 bases between. CDR3 length: 16 amino acids. Germline V lookup: CDR1 SGHVT, CDR2 SQSDAQ. This CDR3 reads CASSPDSSSGYTEAFF. CDR3 sequence (DNA): TGTGCCAGCAGCCCGGACAGTTCCTCGGGGTACACTGAAGCTTTCTTT.

This chain links TRBV18 with TRBJ2-5; D remains unclear. Germline-derived CDR1 and CDR2 are KGHSH and LQKENI. The CDR3 has 16 residues. The V end was cut by 3 bases, the J end by 2 bases, with 16 bases between. CDR3 loop: CASSPPPRETQETQYF. CDR3 coding DNA: TGTGCCAGCTCACCGCCTCCTAGGGAAACACAAGAGACCCAGTACTTC.

The chain uses TRBV6-4 and TRBJ2-1, with D uncertain. There are 13 residues in the CDR3. The V end was cut by 3 bases, the J end by 6 bases, with 9 bases between. Germline V gene sequence: CDR1 MRHNA, CDR2 SNTAGT. The CDR3 DNA follows: TGTGCCAGCAGTGAGGACGCTTCCAATGAGCAGTTCTTC. Translated, it gives CASSEDASNEQFF.

This clone rates as medium-sized. The CDR3 nucleotides read TGTGCCAGCAGCCTCGGGGGGCACACTGAAGCTTTCTTT. It encodes CASSLGGHTEAFF. The genes are TRBV11-2 and TRBJ1-1, with D possibly being TRBD1 (6 bases). V lost 5 bases and J 3 bases, leaving 10 bases between the germline ends. Germline V CDR1 and CDR2: SGHAT, FQNNGV. The CDR3 sequence is 13 residues long.

The chain recombines TRBV7-3 with TRBJ2-5; no clear D. This CDR3 is built from 15 residues. Germline CDR1 and CDR2: SGHTA and FQGTGA. V lost 0 bases and J lost 4, with 12 bases in between. The DNA of the CDR3 is TGTGCCAGCAGCTTAACAGTGGCGCCCAGAGAGACCCAGTACTTC. The encoded protein is CASSLTVAPRETQYF.

The table lists this clone with a count of one. This chain connects TRBV11-3 to TRBJ1-2; TRBD1 agrees at 12 bases. The CDR3 extends over 13 amino acids. The germline CDR1 and CDR2 sequences are SGHNT and YENEEA. Losses at the gene ends were 9 bases for V and 6 bases for J; bases not matched to a gene: 5. For the CDR3, the DNA is TGTGCCAGTTGGGACAGGGGGCCAAATGGCTACACCTTC. Translation gives CASWDRGPNGYTF.

The rearrangement links TRBV9 to TRBJ2-1, with D hard to call. Germline V CDR1 and CDR2: SGDLS, YYNGEE. The CDR3 is made up of 15 amino acids. V lost 0 bases, J lost 0 bases, and 7 bases lay in between. CDR3 protein: CASSVESYSYNEQFF. The CDR3 DNA is TGTGCCAGCAGCGTAGAAAGTTACTCCTACAATGAGCAGTTCTTC. Full variable domain (missing parts from reference TRBV9 and TRBJ2-1): DSGVTQTPKHLITATGQRVTLRCSPRSGDLSVYWYQQSLDQGLQFLIQYYNGEERAKGNILERFSAQQFPDLHSELNLSSLELGDSALYFCASSVESYSYNEQFFGPGTRLTVL.

This clone showed up just a few times. V is TRBV2 and J is TRBJ2-4, with 7 bases aligning to TRBD1. CDR3 size: 14 residues. The ends lost 3 bases at V and 7 bases at J; junction bases unmatched: 6. The germline V gene encodes CDR1 SNHLY and CDR2 FYNNEI. CDR3 loop: CASSDPDRENIQYF. The DNA for the CDR3 is TGTGCCAGCAGTGACCCCGACAGGGAGAACATTCAGTACTTC.

The rearrangement uses TRBV19 and TRBJ2-1, with 8 bases lining up with TRBD2. The V gene end was trimmed by 3 bases and the J gene end by 4 bases; junction bases not matched to a gene: 5. The germline V gene has CDR1 LNHDA and CDR2 SQIVND (reference sequence). This CDR3 is 15 amino acids long. CDR3 amino acids: CASSILASGYNEQFF. The CDR3 nucleotides read TGTGCCAGTAGTATTTTGGCTAGCGGGTACAATGAGCAGTTCTTC.

The chain links TRBV7-8 to TRBJ2-7; D uncertain. CDR3 length: 14 amino acids. From germline, CDR1 is SGHVS and CDR2 FQNEAQ. The V and J ends lost 6 bases and 0 bases respectively, with 12 bases between them. In DNA, the CDR3 is TGTGCCAGCAGTCCTGGACCAGACTCCTACGAGCAGTACTTC. Translation gives CASSPGPDSYEQYF.

The chain recombines TRBV13 with TRBJ1-1; D is uncertain. V lost 6 bases, J lost 1 base, and 6 bases lay in between. CDR3 size: 12 residues. CDR1 and CDR2 (germline): PRHDT, FYEKMQ (reference sequence). The DNA of the CDR3 is TGTGCCAGCAGATCAGGGAACACTGAAGCTTTCTTT. Translating it yields CASRSGNTEAFF.